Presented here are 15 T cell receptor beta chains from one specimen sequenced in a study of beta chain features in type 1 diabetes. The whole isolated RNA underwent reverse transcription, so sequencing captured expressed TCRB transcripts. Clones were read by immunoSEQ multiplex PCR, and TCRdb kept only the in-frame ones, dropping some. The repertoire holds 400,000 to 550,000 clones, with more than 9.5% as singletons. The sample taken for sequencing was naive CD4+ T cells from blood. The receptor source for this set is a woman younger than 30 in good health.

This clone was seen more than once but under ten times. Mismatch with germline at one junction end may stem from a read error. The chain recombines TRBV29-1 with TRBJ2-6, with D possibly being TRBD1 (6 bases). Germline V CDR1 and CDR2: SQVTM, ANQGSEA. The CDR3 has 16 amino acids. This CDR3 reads CSVVVGASSRANVLTF. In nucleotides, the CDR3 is TGCAGCGTTGTGGTGGGGGCTTCCTCTAGGGCCAACGTCCTGACTTTC.

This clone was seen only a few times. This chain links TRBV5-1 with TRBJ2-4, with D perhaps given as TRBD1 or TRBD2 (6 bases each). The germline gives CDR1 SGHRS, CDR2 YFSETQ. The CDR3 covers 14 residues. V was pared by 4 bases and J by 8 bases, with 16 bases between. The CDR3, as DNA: TGCGCCAGCAGCCCCCCGGGGGCCTGGGACATTCAGTACTTC. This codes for CASSPPGAWDIQYF. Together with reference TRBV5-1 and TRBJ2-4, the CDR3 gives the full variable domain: KAGVTQTPRYLIKTRGQQVTLSCSPISGHRSVSWYQQTPGQGLQFLFEYFSETQRNKGNFPGRFSGRQFSNSRSEMNVSTLELGDSALYLCASSPPGAWDIQYFGAGTRLSVL.

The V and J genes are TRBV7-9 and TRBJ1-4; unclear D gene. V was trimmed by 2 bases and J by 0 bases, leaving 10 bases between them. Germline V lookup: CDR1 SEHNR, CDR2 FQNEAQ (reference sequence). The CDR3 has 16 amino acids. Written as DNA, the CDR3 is TGTGCCAGCAGCTTAAACGGCATCTCAACTAATGAAAAACTGTTTTTT. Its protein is CASSLNGISTNEKLFF.

DNA for the CDR3: TGTGCCAGCAGAGGAGGGGGTAGCAATGAAAAACTGTTTTTT. Translated: CASRGGGSNEKLFF. The gene calls are TRBV28 and TRBJ1-4; maybe TRBD1 (6 bases). The V end lost 6 bases, the J end lost 5 bases, and 13 bases lay between the germline ends. The CDR3 contains 14 residues. CDR1 is MDHEN and CDR2 is SYDVKM in the germline V gene.

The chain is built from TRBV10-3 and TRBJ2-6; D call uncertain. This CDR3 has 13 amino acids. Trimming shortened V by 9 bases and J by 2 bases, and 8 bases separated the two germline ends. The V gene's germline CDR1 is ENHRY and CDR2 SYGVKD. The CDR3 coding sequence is TGTGCCATGAGGAGCGCTGGGGCCAACGTCCTGACTTTC. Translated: CAMRSAGANVLTF.

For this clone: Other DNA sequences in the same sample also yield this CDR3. The CDR3 DNA reads TGTGCCAGCTCACCTCCAGGCACAGATACGCAGTATTTT. It translates to CASSPPGTDTQYF. This chain joins TRBV18 and TRBJ2-3; D unresolved. Germline values: CDR1 KGHSH, CDR2 LQKENI. Trimming left V 3 bases short and J 1 base short, with 5 bases between. The CDR3 loop spans 13 amino acids. The full variable domain, its missing parts supplied by reference TRBV18 and TRBJ2-3, is NAGVMQNPRHLVRRRGQEARLRCSPMKGHSHVYWYRQLPEEGLKFMVYLQKENIIDESGMPKERFSAEFPKEGPSILRIQQVVRGDSAAYFCASSPPGTDTQYFGPGTRLTVL.

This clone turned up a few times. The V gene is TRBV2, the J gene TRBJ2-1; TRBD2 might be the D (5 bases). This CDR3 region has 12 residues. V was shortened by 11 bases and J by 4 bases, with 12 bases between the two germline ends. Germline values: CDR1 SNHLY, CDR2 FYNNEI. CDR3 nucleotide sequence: TGTGCCTCCGGTCGGGATTACAATGAGCAGTTCTTC. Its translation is CASGRDYNEQFF.

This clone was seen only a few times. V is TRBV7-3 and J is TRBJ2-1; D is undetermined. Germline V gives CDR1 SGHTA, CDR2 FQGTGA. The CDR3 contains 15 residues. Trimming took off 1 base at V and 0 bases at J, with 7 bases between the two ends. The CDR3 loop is CASSLKAGSYNEQFF. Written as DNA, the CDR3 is TGTGCCAGCAGCTTAAAGGCAGGCTCCTACAATGAGCAGTTCTTC.

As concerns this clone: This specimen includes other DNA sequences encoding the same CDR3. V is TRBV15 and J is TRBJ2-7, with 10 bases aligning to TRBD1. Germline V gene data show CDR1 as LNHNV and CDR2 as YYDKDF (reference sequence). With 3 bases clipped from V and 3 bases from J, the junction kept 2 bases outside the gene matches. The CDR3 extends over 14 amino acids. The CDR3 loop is CATSRGQGSYEQYF. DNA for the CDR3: TGTGCCACCAGCAGGGGACAGGGGAGCTACGAGCAGTACTTC.

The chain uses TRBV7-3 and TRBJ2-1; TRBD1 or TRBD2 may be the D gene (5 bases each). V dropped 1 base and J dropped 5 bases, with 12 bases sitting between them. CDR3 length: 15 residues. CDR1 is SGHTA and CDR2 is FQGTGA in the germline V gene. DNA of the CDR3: TGTGCCAGCAGCTTAAAATCAGGGAGCCACAATGAGCAGTTCTTC. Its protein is CASSLKSGSHNEQFF.

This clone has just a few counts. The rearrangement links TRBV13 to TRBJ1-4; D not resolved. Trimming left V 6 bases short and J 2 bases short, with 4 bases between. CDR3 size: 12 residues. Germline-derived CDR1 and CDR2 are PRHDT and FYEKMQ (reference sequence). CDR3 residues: CASRRTNEKLFF. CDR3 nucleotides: TGTGCCAGCAGGCGGACTAATGAAAAACTGTTTTTT.

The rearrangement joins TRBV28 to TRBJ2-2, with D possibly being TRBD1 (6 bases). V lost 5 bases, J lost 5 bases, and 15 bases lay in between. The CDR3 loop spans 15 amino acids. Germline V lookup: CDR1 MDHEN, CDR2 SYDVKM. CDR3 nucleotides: TGTGCCAGCAGTATTACAGGGATCTCTACCGGGGAGCTGTTTTTT. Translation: CASSITGISTGELFF.

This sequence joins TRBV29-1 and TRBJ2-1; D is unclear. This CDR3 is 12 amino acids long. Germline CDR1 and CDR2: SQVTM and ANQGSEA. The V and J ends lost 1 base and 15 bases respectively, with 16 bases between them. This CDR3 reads CSVEGTGPRPFF. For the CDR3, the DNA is TGCAGCGTTGAAGGCACCGGGCCTCGTCCGTTCTTC.

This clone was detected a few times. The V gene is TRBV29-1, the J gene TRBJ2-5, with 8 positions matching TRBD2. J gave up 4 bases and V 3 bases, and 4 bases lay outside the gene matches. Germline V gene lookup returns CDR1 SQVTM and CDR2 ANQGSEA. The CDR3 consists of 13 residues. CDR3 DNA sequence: TGCAGCGTTGAGGCGGGGGGAGGAGAGACCCAGTACTTC. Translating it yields CSVEAGGGETQYF.

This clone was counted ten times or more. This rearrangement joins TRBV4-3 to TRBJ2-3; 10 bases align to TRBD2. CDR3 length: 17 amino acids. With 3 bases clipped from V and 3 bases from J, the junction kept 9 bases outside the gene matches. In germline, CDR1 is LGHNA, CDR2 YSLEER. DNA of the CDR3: TGCGCCAGCAGCCACGCTCTAGCGGGAGCTTTAACAGATACGCAGTATTTT. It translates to CASSHALAGALTDTQYF.